This is a list of T cell receptor beta chains from one sample in a study of shared clonotypes between healthy human individuals. TCRdb's table, derived via immunoSEQ multiplex PCR, lists solely in-frame clones and lacks some. The profile covers roughly 640,000 clones, with 97% appearing a single time and 0.045% to 0.07% taken by the ten largest. The source material was naive CD4+ T cells sorted from blood. The receptor source for this set is a woman aged 30 to 39 in good health. Both conserved end residues are trimmed from each CDR3. Each record gives: J gene, V gene, CDR3 protein.

J gene: TRBJ1-2
V gene: TRBV5-1
CDR3 protein: ASSTTDRAGDGYT

J gene: TRBJ1-2
V gene: TRBV9
CDR3 protein: ASSVGSYGYT

J gene: TRBJ2-1
V gene: TRBV11-1
CDR3 protein: ASTGGGGYHNEQF

J gene: TRBJ2-5
V gene: TRBV7-9
CDR3 protein: ASSGQDRAYQETQY

J gene: TRBJ2-7
V gene: TRBV19
CDR3 protein: ASSRTSGYYEQY

J gene: TRBJ2-1
V gene: TRBV7-9
CDR3 protein: ASDNLAGGREQF

J gene: TRBJ1-1
V gene: TRBV2
CDR3 protein: ASGARDRGLSEAF

J gene: TRBJ2-7
V gene: TRBV6-1
CDR3 protein: ASSEADSYEQY

J gene: TRBJ2-2
V gene: TRBV13
CDR3 protein: ASSSWRNRNTGELF

J gene: TRBJ1-4
V gene: TRBV15
CDR3 protein: ATSGPRTGREKLF

J gene: TRBJ2-7
V gene: TRBV12-2
CDR3 protein: ASRHIGGGELPTYEQY

J gene: TRBJ2-1
V gene: TRBV6-5
CDR3 protein: ASSLSYNEQF

J gene: TRBJ2-6
V gene: TRBV2
CDR3 protein: ASRDRGRVGGANVLT

J gene: TRBJ1-5
V gene: TRBV10-3
CDR3 protein: ATQGTDQPQH

J gene: TRBJ1-5
V gene: TRBV6-1
CDR3 protein: ASSEAITGDYSNQPQH

J gene: TRBJ1-2
V gene: TRBV25-1
CDR3 protein: ASSETRSGGDQDYGYT

J gene: TRBJ1-1
V gene: TRBV2
CDR3 protein: ASSVEGALNTEAF

J gene: TRBJ2-2
V gene: TRBV5-1
CDR3 protein: ASSVHGHNTGELF

J gene: TRBJ2-7
V gene: TRBV29-1
CDR3 protein: SVEFVGEGLYEQY

J gene: TRBJ1-5
V gene: TRBV4-1
CDR3 protein: ASSQDLLRSQPQH

J gene: TRBJ1-1
V gene: TRBV28
CDR3 protein: ASSWGQGNTEAF

J gene: TRBJ2-3
V gene: TRBV19
CDR3 protein: ASSISRRPDTQY

J gene: TRBJ1-1
V gene: TRBV28
CDR3 protein: ASSTSGGARNTEAF

J gene: TRBJ2-2
V gene: TRBV6-5
CDR3 protein: ASRGLAGATGELF

J gene: TRBJ2-3
V gene: TRBV28
CDR3 protein: ASSPSSTDTQY

J gene: TRBJ2-7
V gene: TRBV10-3
CDR3 protein: AISEREQHEQY

J gene: TRBJ2-7
V gene: TRBV11-2
CDR3 protein: ASSLVALTWGDSYEQY

J gene: TRBJ2-7
V gene: TRBV6-5
CDR3 protein: ASSYSSGTGSYEQY

J gene: TRBJ1-6
V gene: TRBV15
CDR3 protein: ATSRGSLPNSPLH

J gene: TRBJ2-7
V gene: TRBV7-6
CDR3 protein: ASSIGQAFEQY

J gene: TRBJ1-3
V gene: TRBV19
CDR3 protein: ASRNRGDGNTIY

J gene: TRBJ2-2
V gene: TRBV7-6
CDR3 protein: ASSLDWTRTGTGELF

J gene: TRBJ2-7
V gene: TRBV7-9
CDR3 protein: ASSPGTSREQY

J gene: TRBJ1-1
V gene: TRBV5-1
CDR3 protein: ASSLEGTEAF

J gene: TRBJ1-5
V gene: TRBV28
CDR3 protein: ASSLSRGRTPGQPQH

J gene: TRBJ2-7
V gene: TRBV5-1
CDR3 protein: ASSEGLDTQY

J gene: TRBJ2-3
V gene: TRBV19
CDR3 protein: ASSFAGSPDTQY

J gene: TRBJ2-2
V gene: TRBV5-4
CDR3 protein: ASSAGLAGELGGELF

J gene: TRBJ1-1
V gene: TRBV7-9
CDR3 protein: ASSSYLTGGVPVNTEAF

J gene: TRBJ2-7
V gene: TRBV5-5
CDR3 protein: ASSLATTGPYEQY

J gene: TRBJ1-5
V gene: TRBV2
CDR3 protein: ASSGTGGNQPQH

J gene: TRBJ2-7
V gene: TRBV4-1
CDR3 protein: ASSHPNSGYEQY

J gene: TRBJ1-1
V gene: TRBV4-2
CDR3 protein: ASSHQKLNTEAF

J gene: TRBJ2-7
V gene: TRBV5-1
CDR3 protein: ASSIGLAGGHSEQY

J gene: TRBJ1-3
V gene: TRBV6-5
CDR3 protein: ASDKGVGNTIY

J gene: .
V gene: TRBV27
CDR3 protein: ASSQQGYEQY

J gene: TRBJ2-7
V gene: TRBV7-8
CDR3 protein: ASSSRTESGVQY

J gene: TRBJ2-1
V gene: TRBV6-1
CDR3 protein: ASRTSGRGGEQF